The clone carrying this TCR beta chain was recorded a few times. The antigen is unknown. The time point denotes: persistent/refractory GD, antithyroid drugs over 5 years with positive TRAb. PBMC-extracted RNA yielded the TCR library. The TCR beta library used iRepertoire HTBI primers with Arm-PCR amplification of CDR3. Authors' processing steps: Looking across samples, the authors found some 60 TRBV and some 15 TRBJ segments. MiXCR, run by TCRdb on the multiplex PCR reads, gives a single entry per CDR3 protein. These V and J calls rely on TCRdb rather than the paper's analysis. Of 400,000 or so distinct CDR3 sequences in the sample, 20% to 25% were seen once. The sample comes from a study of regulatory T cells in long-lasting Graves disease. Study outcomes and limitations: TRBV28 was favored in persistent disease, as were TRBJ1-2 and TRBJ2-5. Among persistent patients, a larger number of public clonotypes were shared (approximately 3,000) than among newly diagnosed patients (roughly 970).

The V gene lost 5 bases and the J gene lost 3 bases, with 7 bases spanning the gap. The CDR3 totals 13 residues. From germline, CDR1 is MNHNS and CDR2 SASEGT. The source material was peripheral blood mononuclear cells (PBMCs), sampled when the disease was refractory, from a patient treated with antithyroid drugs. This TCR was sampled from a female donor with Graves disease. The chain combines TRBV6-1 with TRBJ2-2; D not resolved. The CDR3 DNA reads TGTGCCAGCAGTACGATTGACACCGGGGAGCTGTTTTTT. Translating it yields CASSTIDTGELFF.